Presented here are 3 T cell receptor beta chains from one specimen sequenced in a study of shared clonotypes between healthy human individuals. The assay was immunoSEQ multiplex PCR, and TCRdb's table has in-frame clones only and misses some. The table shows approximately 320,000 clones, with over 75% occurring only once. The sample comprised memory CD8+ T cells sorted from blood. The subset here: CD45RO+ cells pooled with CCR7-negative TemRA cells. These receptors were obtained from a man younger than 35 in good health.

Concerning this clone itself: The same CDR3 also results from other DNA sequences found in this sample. The CDR3 bases are TGTGCCAGCAGCGTAGGGGGAAACACCGGGGAGCTGTTTTTT. Protein sequence: CASSVGGNTGELFF. The chain links TRBV9 to TRBJ2-2; D remains unclear. Germline CDR1 is SGDLS and CDR2 is YYNGEE. The CDR3 contains 14 residues. Trimming removed 0 bases from V and 2 bases from J, with 5 bases in between.

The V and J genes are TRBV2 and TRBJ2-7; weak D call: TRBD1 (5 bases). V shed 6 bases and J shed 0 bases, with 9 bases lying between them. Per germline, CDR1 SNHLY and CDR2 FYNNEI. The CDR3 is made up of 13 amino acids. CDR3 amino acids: CASRDTNSYEQYF. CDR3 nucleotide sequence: TGTGCCAGCAGGGACACTAACTCCTACGAGCAGTACTTC.

The CDR3 nucleotides read TGCGCCAGCAGCCAAGATACGGGGGAGGTCAATTACGAGCAGTACTTC. This sequence encodes CASSQDTGEVNYEQYF. The chain employs TRBV4-3 and TRBJ2-7; TRBD2 might be the D (6 bases). V gave up 0 bases and J gave up 4 bases, with 16 bases separating them. The CDR3 is 16 residues long. CDR1 is LGHNA and CDR2 is YSLEER in the germline V gene.